The present TCR beta chain was sequenced within a study of shared clonotypes between healthy human individuals. Sequenced by immunoSEQ multiplex PCR; TCRdb stores in-frame clones only, minus some. The sample consists of about 2.4 million clones, 90% to 95% of them appearing once. The CDR3 has 13 amino acids. Per germline, CDR1 SGDLS and CDR2 YYNGEE. Trimming removed 2 bases from V and 7 bases from J, with 9 bases in between. The genes are TRBV9 and TRBJ1-4; D remains ambiguous. Sequenced input: naive CD4+ T cells from PBMCs. Subset noted: CD45RA+ positively selected. The receptor was derived from a man between 18 and 35 years old in good health. Some clones in this sample may be carry-over from other donors' samples. The CDR3 bases are TGTGCCAGCAGCGTCTCAACTGGTGAAAAACTGTTTTTT. Amino acids: CASSVSTGEKLFF.